A selection of T cell receptor beta chains follows, all from one sample in a study of blood T cells in healthy people across ages. MiXCR, run by TCRdb on the 5' RACE reads, gives a single entry per CDR3 protein. The sample includes roughly 640,000 distinct CDR3 sequences, about 30% of them seen just once. The sample taken for sequencing was blood. The origin of the receptors is a woman of 80 years or more in good health. The CDR3 runs from the conserved cysteine through the conserved F or W. D genes are given only for firm matches. For some rows the clone size is stated as once, few or many, or as a class when expanded; others skip it.

TRBJ1-6,TRBV16,-,-,TGTGCCAGCAGCCAATCCCCTCGGGCCTTGAATTCACCCCTCCACTTT,CASSQSPRALNSPLHF
TRBJ1-1,TRBV20-1,-,once,TGCAGTGCTAGAGACGGGTACAGGGCTGGAGCTTTCTTT,CSARDGYRAGAFF
TRBJ2-7,TRBV28,-,-,TGTGCCAGTACCCAGGATTACGAGCAGTACTTC,CASTQDYEQYF
TRBJ2-3,TRBV29-1,TRBD2,-,TGCAGCGTTGAAGAATCGAGCGGGGGGTTCGATACGCAGTATTTT,CSVEESSGGFDTQYF
TRBJ2-3,TRBV4-2,-,many,TGTGCCAGCAGCCAGTCGGGCCCCAGGCTCGCCACAGATACGCAGTATTTT,CASSQSGPRLATDTQYF
TRBJ2-1,TRBV5-1,-,many,TGCGCCAGCAGCCAACCCGGGGGGCTTGAGCAGTTCTTC,CASSQPGGLEQFF
TRBJ2-3,TRBV5-6,-,-,TGTGCCAGCAGCCCCCCGGGAAGGGGCAGCACAGATACGCAGTATTTT,CASSPPGRGSTDTQYF
TRBJ1-6,TRBV27,-,many,TGTGCCAGCAGTCGGACCGCAGACAGAGTTAGGAATTCACCCCTCCACTTT,CASSRTADRVRNSPLHF
TRBJ1-5,TRBV20-1,TRBD1,once,TGCAGTGCCAGCAAGAGGGCAGGGGGTCAGCCCCAGCATTTT,CSASKRAGGQPQHF
TRBJ1-6,TRBV6-2/TRBV6-3,TRBD1,few,TGTGCCAGCAGTCCCCGGGACAGGGTTGGAGGATCACCCCTCCACTTT,CASSPRDRVGGSPLHF
TRBJ2-7,TRBV20-1,TRBD1,many,TGCAGTGCTGGACAGGGGTACGAGCAGTACTTC,CSAGQGYEQYF
TRBJ1-2,TRBV6-6,-,-,TGTGCCAGCAGTGCGGTGGGGACCGGCTATGGCTACACCTTC,CASSAVGTGYGYTF
TRBJ1-3,TRBV12-3/TRBV12-4,TRBD1,-,TGTGCCAGCAGTTTTTCGGGACAGGGCCACCTCGTCTCTGGAAACACCATATATTTT,CASSFSGQGHLVSGNTIYF
TRBJ2-7,TRBV4-2,-,many,TGTGCCAGCAGCCAAGATCAAACAGCCGAGCAGTACTTC,CASSQDQTAEQYF
TRBJ1-2,TRBV3-1,TRBD1,-,TGTGCCAGCATGCTCTCGGGACAGGGCTATGGCTACACCTTC,CASMLSGQGYGYTF
TRBJ2-5,TRBV27,TRBD2,many,TGTGCCAGCAGGGGGCCTAGCGGGGGAACGGGGGAGCAGTACTTC,CASRGPSGGTGEQYF
TRBJ2-3,TRBV5-1,-,many,TGCGCCAGCAGCTTCCGGACACAGCCTAGCACAGATACGCAGTATTTT,CASSFRTQPSTDTQYF
TRBJ2-7,TRBV30,TRBD2,-,TGTGCCTGGAGCCCTACCTGGGGGGGCGAGCAGTACTTC,CAWSPTWGGEQYF
TRBJ2-7,TRBV7-2,TRBD1,once,TGTGCCAGCACCCTAACGGTGACAGGGTACGGCGAGCAGTACTTC,CASTLTVTGYGEQYF
TRBJ2-3,TRBV29-1,TRBD1,many,TGCAGCGTTGAATCACCGGGACAGAGCACAGATACGCAGTATTTT,CSVESPGQSTDTQYF
TRBJ2-3,TRBV20-1,TRBD2,-,TGCAGTGCTACCGAACTAGCGGGCCTCACAGATACGCAGTATTTT,CSATELAGLTDTQYF
TRBJ2-3,TRBV28,TRBD2,-,TGTGCCAGCACCCCGGGGGGTTCCATTACGCAGTATTTT,CASTPGGSITQYF
TRBJ2-7,TRBV28,TRBD2,-,TGTGCCAGCATCCGGCCCGGGACTAGCACGGGAGAGCAGTACTTC,CASIRPGTSTGEQYF
TRBJ2-2,TRBV20-1,-,few,TGCAGTGCTACGGACTCCCCCCCGAGGGAGCTGTTTTTT,CSATDSPPRELFF
TRBJ1-2,TRBV9,-,-,TGTGCCAGCAGCGTAGGGGGCAGTAACTATGGCTACACCTTC,CASSVGGSNYGYTF
TRBJ1-5,TRBV5-1,-,many,TGCGCCAGCTCAGGCGGGGGCAATCAGCCCCAGCATTTT,CASSGGGNQPQHF
TRBJ2-5,TRBV6-2/TRBV6-3,TRBD2,-,TGTGCCAGCAGTCATCGCGGGGGAGCCCGGGGGACCCAGTACTTC,CASSHRGGARGTQYF
TRBJ1-5,TRBV5-6,-,-,TGTGCCAGCAGCTTGGGAAGTCCTAGCAATCAGCCCCAGCATTTT,CASSLGSPSNQPQHF
TRBJ2-2,TRBV24-1,TRBD1,-,TGTGCCACCAGTGATCCAGGACAGGGGGACACCGGGGAGCTGTTTTTT,CATSDPGQGDTGELFF
TRBJ1-1,TRBV6-6,TRBD1,many,TGTGCCACCGTGAGGGCAGGGGGCAACACTGAAGCTTTCTTT,CATVRAGGNTEAFF
TRBJ2-6,TRBV6-1,-,-,TGTGCCAGCAGTGATGGGGACCGGTCTGGGGCCAACGTCCTGACTTTC,CASSDGDRSGANVLTF
TRBJ2-5,TRBV7-3,TRBD2,few,TGTGCCAGCAGCTCGACTAGCGGGGGGCAAGAGACCCAGTACTTC,CASSSTSGGQETQYF
TRBJ1-1,TRBV20-1,-,many,TGCAGTGCTAGAGGACAGAGCGACGGGATCGGTTTCTTT,CSARGQSDGIGFF
TRBJ2-1,TRBV7-2,-,many,TGTGCCAGCAGTTCACAGGGTAATGAGCAGTTCTTC,CASSSQGNEQFF
TRBJ2-3,TRBV11-2,TRBD2,-,TGTGCCAGCAGCCAAGTTGCGCTAGCGGGGGCCTATCCCACAGATACGCAGTATTTT,CASSQVALAGAYPTDTQYF
TRBJ1-4,TRBV20-1,TRBD1,-,TGCAGTGCTAGAGATACAGGGGGTAATGAAAAACGGTTTTTT,CSARDTGGNEKRFF
TRBJ2-1,TRBV3-1,-,many,TGTGCCAGCACCTGGAGGGGGAGCTCCTACAATGAGCAGTTCTTC,CASTWRGSSYNEQFF
TRBJ1-2,TRBV27,TRBD1,-,TGTGCCAGCAGCTCTAACAGGGGTCAAGGCTACACCTTC,CASSSNRGQGYTF
TRBJ2-1,TRBV7-9,TRBD1,many,TGTGCCAGCATCCCGGGACAGGGAAACAATGAGCAGTTCTTC,CASIPGQGNNEQFF
TRBJ1-2,TRBV7-9,-,-,TGTGCCGCCGAGAGCAGGGAGGGATCTGGCTACACCTTC,CAAESREGSGYTF
TRBJ2-5,TRBV7-9,TRBD2,-,TGTGCCAGCAGCCTCAACGCGGCGTCTAGCGGCCAAGAGACCCAGTACTTC,CASSLNAASSGQETQYF
TRBJ2-7,TRBV20-1,TRBD1,few,TGCAGTGTCGGACAGGGAGATTACGAGCAGTACTTC,CSVGQGDYEQYF
TRBJ2-7,TRBV5-1,-,-,TGCGCCAGCAGCTTACAGGGAGCGGCCTACAATGAGCAGTACTTC,CASSLQGAAYNEQYF
TRBJ2-7,TRBV28,-,few,TGTGCCAGCAGTTTATCCTTTTCGGGACGTTTAGTGTACGAGCAGTACTTC,CASSLSFSGRLVYEQYF
TRBJ1-4,TRBV7-2,TRBD1,once,TGTGCCAGCAGTGGCGGGACAGGGGGCGGAACTAATGAAAAACTGTTTTTT,CASSGGTGGGTNEKLFF
TRBJ2-7,TRBV12-3/TRBV12-4,-,few,TGTGCCAGCAGCCAGGGACTGCCCTACGAGCAGTACTTC,CASSQGLPYEQYF
TRBJ2-2,TRBV12-3/TRBV12-4,-,-,TGTGCCAGCAGTTTAGCTTTGGTAGCCACGAACACCGGGGAGCTGTTTTTT,CASSLALVATNTGELFF
TRBJ2-4,TRBV29-1,-,-,TGCAGCGTTGCATTGGGGGGACAGCGGGGAAACATTCAGTACTTC,CSVALGGQRGNIQYF
TRBJ2-2,TRBV6-1,-,-,TGTGCCAGCACAAACACCGGGGAGCTGTTGTTT,CASTNTGELLF
TRBJ1-2,TRBV2,-,-,TGTGCCAGCAGTGATAATAGGGGGGACTATGGCTACACCTTC,CASSDNRGDYGYTF
TRBJ1-1,TRBV6-1,-,-,TGTGCCAGCAGTGGAGCTTGGGGACCGAACACTGAAGCTTTCTTT,CASSGAWGPNTEAFF
TRBJ1-5,TRBV28,-,-,TGTGCCAGCAGTCCCTCGGGGGCCGGGGTCAAGCCCCAGCATTTT,CASSPSGAGVKPQHF
TRBJ1-1,TRBV14,-,few,TGTGCCAGCAGCCCTACAGGGTTCAGGGGTAGTGAAGCTTTCTTT,CASSPTGFRGSEAFF
TRBJ1-1,TRBV12-3/TRBV12-4,-,few,TGTGCCAGCAGTGCGGCAGAGAACACTGAAGCTTTCTTT,CASSAAENTEAFF
TRBJ2-3,TRBV18,-,many,TGTGCCAGCTCACCACGGAAGCGGAACACAGATACGCAGTATTTT,CASSPRKRNTDTQYF
TRBJ2-7,TRBV6-2/TRBV6-3,TRBD1,many,TGTGCCAGCAGTTACAACAGGGGGCTTGGGTCCTACGAGCAGTACTTC,CASSYNRGLGSYEQYF
TRBJ2-3,TRBV7-3,-,many,TGTGCCAGCAGCACGCGTACCGGGCTCAGCACAGATACGCAGTATTTT,CASSTRTGLSTDTQYF
TRBJ1-2,TRBV5-1,-,many,TGCGCCAGCAGCTTGGCCGGCAGACTTTCTGGGGGCTACACCTTC,CASSLAGRLSGGYTF